This entry lists 26 T cell receptor beta chains sequenced from one sample in a study of CD8 T cells in Susac syndrome. cDNA came from approximately 0.5 to 1 ug RNA primed by random hexamers. TCRdb reprocessed the immunoSEQ multiplex PCR reads via MiXCR and lists one record per CDR3 protein. The sample includes around 160,000 distinct CDR3 sequences, approximately 93% of them seen just once. Source material: CD4+ T cells from PBMCs. The receptors were sampled from a human donor with multiple sclerosis.

The chain employs TRBV30 and TRBJ1-5; maybe TRBD1 (5 bases). Germline CDR1 GTSNPN, CDR2 SVGIG (reference sequence). CDR3 length: 14 residues. The V and J ends lost 4 bases and 3 bases respectively, with 13 bases between them. The CDR3 coding sequence is TGTGCCTGGAATCGTCGGGGGGACAATCAGCCCCAGCATTTT. Protein: CAWNRRGDNQPQHF.

This rearrangement joins TRBV5-1 to TRBJ1-3; no firm D call. The CDR3 totals 15 residues. The ends were cut back, 4 bases at V and 6 bases at J, with 17 bases in the middle. The V gene's germline CDR1 is SGHRS and CDR2 YFSETQ. CDR3 in DNA: TGCGCCAGCAGCCAACTCGCGGGGTCCGTAAACACCATATATTTT. It yields the protein CASSQLAGSVNTIYF.

V is TRBV7-9 and J is TRBJ1-1, with D maybe TRBD1 (5 bases). The CDR3 length is 15 residues. The V and J ends lost 1 base and 4 bases respectively, with 13 bases between them. Looked up from germline, CDR1 is SEHNR and CDR2 is FQNEAQ (reference sequence). CDR3 in DNA: TGTGCCAGCAGCTTAGGGGGCAGGTCGGGCACTGAAGCTTTCTTT. Translating it yields CASSLGGRSGTEAFF.

V and J are TRBV7-2 and TRBJ2-2; D is possibly TRBD2 (6 bases). Trimming removed 5 bases at V and 6 bases at J, with 22 bases between. The CDR3 runs 17 residues. The germline gives CDR1 SGHTA, CDR2 FQGNSA. CDR3 in DNA: TGTGCCAGCAGCCAGTCCCCACAGCGGGTCCCCTCCGGGGAGCTGTTTTTT. Its translation is CASSQSPQRVPSGELFF.

V is TRBV20-1 and J is TRBJ2-3; a weak D match, TRBD1 (6 bases). The CDR3 loop spans 14 amino acids. Trimming left V 2 bases short and J 0 bases short, with 9 bases between. Germline V CDR1 and CDR2: DFQATT, SNEGSKA (reference sequence). The CDR3 is CSARPGQSTDTQYF. The DNA for the CDR3 is TGCAGTGCTAGACCCGGACAGAGCACAGATACGCAGTATTTT.

This rearrangement joins TRBV3-1 to TRBJ2-1; TRBD2 matches at 7 bases. CDR1 is LGHDT and CDR2 is YNNKEL in the germline V gene (reference sequence). The CDR3 length is 16 residues. Trimming at V came to 4 bases and at J to 2 bases, leaving 8 bases not matched to a gene. Written as DNA, the CDR3 is TGTGCCAGCAGCCTCCTTGGCGGGAGCACCTACAATGAGCAGTTCTTC. Translated, it gives CASSLLGGSTYNEQFF.

The rearrangement links TRBV29-1 to TRBJ2-7; the D call may be TRBD1 or TRBD2 (6 bases each). The CDR3 has 14 residues. V lost 2 bases and J lost 6, with 17 bases in between. Germline CDR1 reads SQVTM; CDR2 reads ANQGSEA. The DNA of the CDR3 is TGCAGCGTTGAATCCCGGGGGTCAGGGGTCGAGCAGTACTTC. Translating it yields CSVESRGSGVEQYF.

The rearrangement links TRBV7-2 to TRBJ1-2, with TRBD1 identical over 7 bases. Germline values: CDR1 SGHTA, CDR2 FQGNSA. With V trimmed by 5 bases and J by 5 bases, 11 bases remained unmatched. The CDR3 is 15 amino acids. CDR3 loop: CASSPTTGTFYGYTF. In nucleotides, the CDR3 is TGTGCCAGCAGCCCGACGACAGGGACCTTTTATGGCTACACCTTC.

This chain uses TRBV7-2 with TRBJ2-7; possible D gene TRBD2, 6 bases. This CDR3 is 15 amino acids long. V was pared by 3 bases and J by 4 bases, with 16 bases between. From germline, CDR1 is SGHTA and CDR2 FQGNSA. The CDR3 bases are TGTGCCAGCAGCTTTGTCACGGCACTAGCTTACGAGCAGTACTTC. Residues: CASSFVTALAYEQYF. Together with reference TRBV7-2 and TRBJ2-7, the CDR3 gives the full variable domain: GAGVSQSPSNKVTEKGKDVELRCDPISGHTALYWYRQSLGQGLEFLIYFQGNSAPDKSGLPSDRFSAERTGGSVSTLTIQRTQQEDSAVYLCASSFVTALAYEQYFGPGTRLTVT.

The chain uses TRBV6-4 and TRBJ2-2; the D is unclear. Germline V gene data show CDR1 as MRHNA and CDR2 as SNTAGT. Trimming pared 5 bases from V and 3 bases from J, leaving 10 bases between. The length of the CDR3 is 14 residues. CDR3 in amino acids: CASSLTWDTGELFF. The CDR3, as DNA: TGTGCCAGCAGTCTGACGTGGGACACCGGGGAGCTGTTTTTT.

The chain links TRBV12-1 to TRBJ2-2; TRBD2 is taken as the D call from the table, unchecked against the DNA. TRBV12-1 is recorded as a pseudogene. CDR3 length: 16 amino acids. CDR3 nucleotide sequence: TGTGCCAGCAGCTTGGGCCCTTGGGGAAACACCGGGGAGCTGTTTTTT. It codes for CASSLGPWGNTGELFF.

J is TRBJ1-5 and V is TRBV30, with D unresolved. Deletions cut 2 bases from V and 1 base from J, with 9 bases between. Germline CDR1 is GTSNPN and CDR2 is SVGIG (reference sequence). This CDR3 has 14 residues. CDR3 DNA sequence: TGTGCCTGGAGTCATACAGAGAGCAATCAGCCCCAGCATTTT. It specifies CAWSHTESNQPQHF.

The chain uses TRBV10-3 and TRBJ2-3; D is uncertain. Per germline, CDR1 ENHRY and CDR2 SYGVKD. CDR3 length equals 16 residues. V lost 2 bases to trimming and J lost 5 bases, with 17 bases between them. CDR3 loop: CAISEPLGAFGDTQYF. The CDR3 DNA reads as TGTGCCATCAGTGAGCCCCTAGGCGCCTTCGGAGATACGCAGTATTTT.

The chain combines TRBV6-1 with TRBJ2-1; D is perhaps TRBD2 (6 bases). V dropped 7 bases and J dropped 9 bases, with 16 bases sitting between them. The CDR3 covers 13 residues. CDR1 is MNHNS and CDR2 is SASEGT in the germline V gene. The CDR3 region has the DNA TGTGCCAGCATCGTTGGGGGGAGGACTGAGCAGTTCTTC. This codes for CASIVGGRTEQFF.

The genes are TRBV29-1 and TRBJ2-5, with 11 bases that match TRBD2. Germline V gene sequence: CDR1 SQVTM, CDR2 ANQGSEA. V lost 4 bases, J lost 5 bases, and 6 bases stayed unmatched. The CDR3 runs 14 residues. The CDR3 is CSVALIAGGETQYF. The CDR3 bases are TGCAGCGTTGCCCTTATAGCGGGAGGGGAGACCCAGTACTTC.

This rearrangement joins TRBV20-1 to TRBJ2-7; a weak D match, TRBD2 (6 bases). V dropped 3 bases and J dropped 3 bases, with 15 bases sitting between them. CDR3 length: 14 residues. Germline V gene sequence: CDR1 DFQATT, CDR2 SNEGSKA (reference sequence). CDR3 DNA: TGCAGTGCTAGGATGGCTAGCGCGTTCTACGAGCAGTACTTC. It translates to CSARMASAFYEQYF.

The chain combines TRBV20-1 with TRBJ2-7, with 7 bases that match TRBD2. The V gene's germline CDR1 is DFQATT and CDR2 SNEGSKA (reference sequence). The CDR3 has 14 residues. With 0 bases clipped from V and 9 bases from J, the junction kept 11 bases outside the gene matches. CDR3 DNA sequence: TGCAGTGCTAGAGATAGGAGGGAGGGGTCCTTGCAGTACTTC. Residues: CSARDRREGSLQYF.

J is TRBJ1-4 and V is TRBV20-1, with D maybe TRBD1 (5 bases). Germline lookup yields CDR1 DFQATT and CDR2 SNEGSKA (reference sequence). Trimming stripped 1 base from V and 11 bases from J, with 11 bases between. CDR3 length: 12 amino acids. The CDR3 is CSARGPSGKLFF. The CDR3, as DNA: TGCAGTGCTAGAGGTCCTTCAGGGAAACTGTTTTTT.

The genes are TRBV3-1 and TRBJ1-2; the match to TRBD1 covers 8 bases. Germline V gene data show CDR1 as LGHDT and CDR2 as YNNKEL (reference sequence). This CDR3 spans 16 amino acids. J was trimmed by 5 bases and V by 0 bases; bases with no gene match: 8. The CDR3 sequence is CASSQDRWTGKYGYTF. CDR3 nucleotide sequence: TGTGCCAGCAGCCAAGACCGATGGACAGGGAAATATGGCTACACCTTC.

The J gene is TRBJ2-2, the V gene TRBV6-5; D ambiguous. The CDR3 is 15 residues long. CDR1 and CDR2 (germline): MNHEY, SVGAGI. Trimming pared 0 bases from V and 0 bases from J, leaving 5 bases between. The CDR3 here is CASSYSWANTGELFF. Here the CDR3 DNA reads TGTGCCAGCAGTTACTCGTGGGCGAACACCGGGGAGCTGTTTTTT.

V gene TRBV12-3 or TRBV12-4 combines with J gene TRBJ1-1; D might be TRBD1 (5 bases). CDR3 length: 13 residues. V was clipped by 6 bases and J by 3 bases, with 11 bases between them. CDR3 amino acids: CASSRDLDTEAFF. The DNA for the CDR3 is TGTGCCAGCAGCAGGGACCTGGACACTGAAGCTTTCTTT.

This chain links TRBV6-2 or TRBV6-3 with TRBJ2-4; unclear D gene. Germline values: CDR1 MNHEY, CDR2 SVGEGT. The germline V and J ends were trimmed by 8 bases and 13 bases, with 15 bases remaining between them. The CDR3 contains 11 residues. The CDR3 DNA sequence: TGTGCCAGCGGGTACTTAATCCGCCAGTACTTC. It is translated as CASGYLIRQYF.

The V gene is TRBV5-4, the J gene TRBJ2-1, with TRBD1 as a possible D gene (5 bases). Germline CDR1 and CDR2: SGHNT and YYREEE (reference sequence). The CDR3 loop spans 17 amino acids. Trimming took off 0 bases at V and 10 bases at J, with 23 bases between the two ends. The DNA of the CDR3 is TGTGCCAGCAGCTTGGGCCAGGGAATCTCCCGCTTTCAGGAGCAGTTCTTC. It translates to CASSLGQGISRFQEQFF.

This chain joins TRBV7-2 and TRBJ2-7; 10 positions agree with TRBD2. The CDR3 contains 14 residues. V dropped 8 bases and J dropped 3; count of bases not matched to a gene: 7. The germline V gene encodes CDR1 SGHTA and CDR2 FQGNSA. In DNA form, the CDR3 reads TGTGCCAGCGGGCCCGGGACTAGCGTCTACGAGCAGTACTTC. Residues: CASGPGTSVYEQYF.

This clonotype was seen only once. The V gene is TRBV20-1, the J gene TRBJ1-5; D perhaps matches TRBD1 (6 bases). Germline CDR1 is DFQATT and CDR2 is SNEGSKA (reference sequence). Between the trimmed V and J ends, which lost 3 bases and 2 bases, there was a span of 17 bases. The CDR3 is 16 amino acids. The CDR3 sequence is CSASDRGGYGNQPQHF. CDR3 coding DNA: TGCAGTGCTAGTGATAGGGGGGGATATGGCAATCAGCCCCAGCATTTT.

The V gene is TRBV5-8, the J gene TRBJ2-4; D remains ambiguous. V lost 5 bases, J lost 9 bases, and 6 bases lay in between. The V gene's germline CDR1 is SGHTS and CDR2 YDEGEE. CDR3 length: 10 residues. The CDR3 DNA reads as TGTGCCAGCAGGTTGAGCATTCAGTACTTC. Translation: CASRLSIQYF.